This T cell receptor beta chain stems from a study of PD-1 blockade in mismatch repair-deficient tumors. The time point: approximately nine-day in vitro stimulation with candidate mutation-associated neoantigen peptide 1. Every patient had mismatch repair deficiency by PCR or immunohistochemistry. The TCR-sequenced patients were a few responders to pembrolizumab. Under ten ELISpot-reactive neoantigen peptides each drove an approximately ten-day in vitro stimulation. Here immunoSEQ multiplex PCR was the method, and the copy in TCRdb shows in-frame clones only, minus some. Among approximately 10,000 clones listed, approximately 84% were seen once. Concerning this clone itself: Its antigen remains unidentified.

V lost 4 bases, J lost 2 bases, and 14 bases lay in between. CDR1 is MGHDK and CDR2 is SYGVNS in the germline V gene. The CDR3 consists of 16 residues. This TCR came from an adult with mismatch repair-deficient cancer. The specimen was cells cultured in vitro, collected from a patient treated with pembrolizumab. V usage is TRBV25-1 and J usage is TRBJ2-2; possible D gene TRBD1, 6 bases. The CDR3 reads CASSADRLFNTGELFF. CDR3 coding DNA: TGTGCCAGCAGTGCCGACAGGCTATTTAACACCGGGGAGCTGTTTTTT.